This T cell receptor beta chain was obtained from a study of T-cell memory formation after mild COVID-19. Across the study: TCR clusters were mostly confined to one donor each.

The authors produced TCR alpha and TCR beta cDNA libraries with sample barcodes and UMIs by 5'RACE using constant-segment primers. In TCRdb, the 5' RACE reads were re-called with MiXCR into one record per CDR3 protein. This sample has about half a million distinct CDR3 sequences, with approximately 18% found just once. Notes on the study in general: Contracting CD4+ clones sat mainly in CM and EM; CD8+ in EMRA. There were some responding clones in pre-infection memory, which suggested that cross-reactive memory had joined.

With respect to this clonotype: Its specificity is not known.

The sequence came from an adult woman who had mild COVID-19 (a few samples of this study predate the infection). Cell type and time point are not known. Sample: PBMCs or a T cell subset sorted from them (not recorded which).

The CDR3 protein is CASSHPGQATEAFF. The CDR3 DNA sequence: TGTGCCAGCAGTCACCCGGGACAGGCGACCGAAGCTTTCTTT. The chain employs TRBV12-3 or TRBV12-4 and TRBJ1-1; 8 positions match TRBD1. The CDR3 loop spans 14 amino acids. J was trimmed by 8 bases and V by 5 bases; bases with no gene match: 10.